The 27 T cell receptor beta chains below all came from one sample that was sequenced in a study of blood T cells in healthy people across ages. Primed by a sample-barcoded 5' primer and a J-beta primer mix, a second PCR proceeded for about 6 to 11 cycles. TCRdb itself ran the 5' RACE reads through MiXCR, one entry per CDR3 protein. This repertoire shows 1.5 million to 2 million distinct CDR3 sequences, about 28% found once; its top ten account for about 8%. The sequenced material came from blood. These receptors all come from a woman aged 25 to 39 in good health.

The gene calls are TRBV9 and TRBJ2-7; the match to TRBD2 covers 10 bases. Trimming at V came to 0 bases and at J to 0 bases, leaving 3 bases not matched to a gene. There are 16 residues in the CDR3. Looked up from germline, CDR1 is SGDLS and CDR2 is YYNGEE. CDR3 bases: TGTGCCAGCAGCGTAGGAGCGGGGGGGACCTCCTACGAGCAGTACTTC. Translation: CASSVGAGGTSYEQYF.

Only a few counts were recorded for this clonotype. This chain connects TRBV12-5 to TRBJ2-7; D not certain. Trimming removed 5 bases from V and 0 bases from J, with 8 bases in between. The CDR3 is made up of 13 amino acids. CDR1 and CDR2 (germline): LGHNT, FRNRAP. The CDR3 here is CASGPDNSYEQYF. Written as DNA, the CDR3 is TGTGCTAGTGGTCCCGACAACTCCTACGAGCAGTACTTC.

The CDR3 nucleotides are TGTGCCAGCAGTTTCTCCGTTCAGGGACTCTACGAGCAGTACTTC. Its translation is CASSFSVQGLYEQYF. V is TRBV28 and J is TRBJ2-7, with D possibly matching TRBD2 (6 bases). Germline V gives CDR1 MDHEN, CDR2 SYDVKM. V was clipped by 3 bases and J by 3 bases, with 15 bases between them. The CDR3 totals 15 residues.

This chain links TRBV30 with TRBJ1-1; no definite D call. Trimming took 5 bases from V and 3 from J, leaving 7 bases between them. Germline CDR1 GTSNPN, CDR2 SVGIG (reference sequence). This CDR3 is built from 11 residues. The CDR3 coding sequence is TGTGCCTGGGACGGCTACACTGAAGCTTTCTTT. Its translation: CAWDGYTEAFF.

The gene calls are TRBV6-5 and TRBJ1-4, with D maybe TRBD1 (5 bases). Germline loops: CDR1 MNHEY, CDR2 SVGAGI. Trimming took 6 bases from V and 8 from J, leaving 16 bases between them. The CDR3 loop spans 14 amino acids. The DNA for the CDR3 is TGTGCCAGCAGACCTCTTCACAGGAGGGAAAAACTGTTTTTT. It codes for CASRPLHRREKLFF.

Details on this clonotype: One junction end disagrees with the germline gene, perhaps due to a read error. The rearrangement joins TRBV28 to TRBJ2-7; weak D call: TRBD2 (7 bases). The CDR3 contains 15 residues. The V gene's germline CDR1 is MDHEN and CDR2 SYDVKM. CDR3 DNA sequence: TGTGCCAGCGGTTTAAAGGGGGGGACGATCTACGAGCAGTACTTC. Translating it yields CASGLKGGTIYEQYF. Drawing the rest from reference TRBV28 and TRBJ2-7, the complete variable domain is DVKVTQSSRYLVKRTGEKVFLECVQDMDHENMFWYRQDPGLGLRLIYFSYDVKMKEKGDIPEGYSVSREKKERFSLILESASTNQTSMYLCASGLKGGTIYEQYFGPGTRLTVT.

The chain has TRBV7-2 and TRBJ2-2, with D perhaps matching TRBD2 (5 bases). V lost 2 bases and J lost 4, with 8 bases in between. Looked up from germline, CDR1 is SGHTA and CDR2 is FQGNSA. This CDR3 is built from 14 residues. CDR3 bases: TGTGCCAGCAGCTTAACTAGACTCACCGGGGAGCTGTTTTTT. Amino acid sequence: CASSLTRLTGELFF.

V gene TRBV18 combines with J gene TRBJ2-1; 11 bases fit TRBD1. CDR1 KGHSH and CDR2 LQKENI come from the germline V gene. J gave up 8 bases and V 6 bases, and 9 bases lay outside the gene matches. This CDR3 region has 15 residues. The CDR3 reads CASSSGTGGGDEQFF. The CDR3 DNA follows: TGTGCCAGCTCGTCGGGGACAGGGGGAGGGGATGAGCAGTTCTTC.

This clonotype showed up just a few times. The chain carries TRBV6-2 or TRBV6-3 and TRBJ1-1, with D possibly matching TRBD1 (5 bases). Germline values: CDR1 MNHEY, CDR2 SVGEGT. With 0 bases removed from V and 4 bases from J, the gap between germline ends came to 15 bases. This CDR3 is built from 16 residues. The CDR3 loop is CASSYSRKERGTEAFF. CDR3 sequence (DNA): TGTGCCAGCAGTTACTCGAGAAAGGAGAGGGGCACTGAAGCTTTCTTT.

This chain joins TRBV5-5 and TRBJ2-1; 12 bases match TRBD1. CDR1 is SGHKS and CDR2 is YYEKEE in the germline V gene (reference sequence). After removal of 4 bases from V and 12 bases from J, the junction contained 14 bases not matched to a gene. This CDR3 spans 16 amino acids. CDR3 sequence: CASSPDGTGGAEAQFF. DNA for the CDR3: TGTGCCAGCAGCCCGGATGGGACAGGGGGCGCGGAGGCGCAGTTCTTC.

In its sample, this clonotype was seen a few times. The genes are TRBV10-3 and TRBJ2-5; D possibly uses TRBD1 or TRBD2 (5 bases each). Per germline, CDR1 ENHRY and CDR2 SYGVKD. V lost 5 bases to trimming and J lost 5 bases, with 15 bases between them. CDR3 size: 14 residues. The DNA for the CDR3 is TGTGCCATCAGTATGTCGAGGGGCGCGGAGACCCAGTACTTC. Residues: CAISMSRGAETQYF.

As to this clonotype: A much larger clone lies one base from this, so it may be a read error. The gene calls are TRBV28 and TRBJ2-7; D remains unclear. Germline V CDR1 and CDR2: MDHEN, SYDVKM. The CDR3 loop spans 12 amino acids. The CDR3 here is CVSSDGPYEQYF. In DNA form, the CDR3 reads TGTGTCAGCTCGGACGGCCCCTACGAGCAGTACTTC. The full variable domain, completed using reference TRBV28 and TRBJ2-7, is DVKVTQSSRYLVKRTGEKVFLECVQDMDHENMFWYRQDPGLGLRLIYFSYDVKMKEKGDIPEGYSVSREKKERFSLILESASTNQTSMYLCVSSDGPYEQYFGPGTRLTVT.

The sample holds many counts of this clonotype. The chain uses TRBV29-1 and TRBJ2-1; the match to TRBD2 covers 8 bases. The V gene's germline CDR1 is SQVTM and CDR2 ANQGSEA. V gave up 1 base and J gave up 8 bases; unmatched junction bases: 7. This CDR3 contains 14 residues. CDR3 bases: TGCAGCGTTGAAGTGCGGGGGGCTCGGGATGAGCAGTTCTTC. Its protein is CSVEVRGARDEQFF.

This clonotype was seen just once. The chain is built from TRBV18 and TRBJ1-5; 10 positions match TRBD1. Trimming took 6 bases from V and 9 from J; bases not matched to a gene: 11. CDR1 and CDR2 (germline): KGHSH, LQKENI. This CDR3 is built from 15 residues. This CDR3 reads CASSLRDRGFSPQHF. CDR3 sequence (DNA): TGTGCCAGCTCCCTCAGGGACAGGGGCTTTTCGCCCCAGCATTTT.

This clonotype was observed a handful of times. CDR3 protein: CASLGGTSSYNEQFF. CDR3 coding DNA: TGTGCCAGCCTGGGGGGGACAAGCTCCTACAATGAGCAGTTCTTC. The gene calls are TRBV28 and TRBJ2-1; weak D call: TRBD2 (7 bases). Looked up from germline, CDR1 is MDHEN and CDR2 is SYDVKM. This CDR3 has 15 amino acids. Trimming removed 8 bases from V and 0 bases from J, with 14 bases in between.

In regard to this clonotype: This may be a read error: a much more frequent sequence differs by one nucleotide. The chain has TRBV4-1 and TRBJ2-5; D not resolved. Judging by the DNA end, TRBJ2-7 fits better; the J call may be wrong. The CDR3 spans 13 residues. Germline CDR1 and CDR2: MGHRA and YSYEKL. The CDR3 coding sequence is TGCGCCAGCAACCAAGATCAGAAGTACGAGCAGTACTTC. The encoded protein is CASNQDQKYEQYF.

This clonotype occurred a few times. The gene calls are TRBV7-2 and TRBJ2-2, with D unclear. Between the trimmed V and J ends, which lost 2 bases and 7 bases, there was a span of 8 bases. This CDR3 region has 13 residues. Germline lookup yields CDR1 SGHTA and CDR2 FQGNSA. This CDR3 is CASSLTPGGELFF. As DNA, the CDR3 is TGTGCCAGCAGCTTAACCCCGGGCGGGGAGCTGTTTTTT. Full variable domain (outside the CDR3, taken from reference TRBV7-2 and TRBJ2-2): GAGVSQSPSNKVTEKGKDVELRCDPISGHTALYWYRQSLGQGLEFLIYFQGNSAPDKSGLPSDRFSAERTGGSVSTLTIQRTQQEDSAVYLCASSLTPGGELFFGEGSRLTVL.

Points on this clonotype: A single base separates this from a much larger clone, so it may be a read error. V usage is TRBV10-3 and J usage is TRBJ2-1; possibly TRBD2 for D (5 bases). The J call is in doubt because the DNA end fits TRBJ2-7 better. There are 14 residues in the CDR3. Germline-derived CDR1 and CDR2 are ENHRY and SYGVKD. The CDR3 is CAAQRAGSYNEQYF. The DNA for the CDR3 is TGTGCCGCCCAGAGGGCGGGCTCCTACAATGAGCAGTACTTC.

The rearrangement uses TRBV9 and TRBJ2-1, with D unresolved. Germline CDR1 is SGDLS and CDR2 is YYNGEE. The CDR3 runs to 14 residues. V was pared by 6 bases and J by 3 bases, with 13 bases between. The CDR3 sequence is CASKCLLYYNEQFF. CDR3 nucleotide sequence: TGTGCCAGCAAGTGTCTATTATACTACAATGAGCAGTTCTTC. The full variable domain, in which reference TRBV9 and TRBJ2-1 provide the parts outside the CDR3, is DSGVTQTPKHLITATGQRVTLRCSPRSGDLSVYWYQQSLDQGLQFLIQYYNGEERAKGNILERFSAQQFPDLHSELNLSSLELGDSALYFCASKCLLYYNEQFFGPGTRLTVL.

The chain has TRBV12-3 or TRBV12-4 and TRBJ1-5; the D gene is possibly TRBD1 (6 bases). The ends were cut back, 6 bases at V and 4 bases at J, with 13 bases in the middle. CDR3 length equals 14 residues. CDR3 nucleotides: TGTGCCAGCAGCCAGGACAGCCTTAATCAGCCCCAGCATTTT. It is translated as CASSQDSLNQPQHF.

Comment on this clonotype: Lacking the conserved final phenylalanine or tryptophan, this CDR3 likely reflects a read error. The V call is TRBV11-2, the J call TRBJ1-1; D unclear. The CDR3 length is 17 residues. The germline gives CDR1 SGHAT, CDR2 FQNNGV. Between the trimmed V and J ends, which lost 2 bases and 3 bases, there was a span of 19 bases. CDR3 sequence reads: CASSLRSRRQWDTEAFC. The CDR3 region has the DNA TGTGCCAGCAGCTTAAGAAGCCGCCGGCAGTGGGACACTGAAGCTTTCTGT.

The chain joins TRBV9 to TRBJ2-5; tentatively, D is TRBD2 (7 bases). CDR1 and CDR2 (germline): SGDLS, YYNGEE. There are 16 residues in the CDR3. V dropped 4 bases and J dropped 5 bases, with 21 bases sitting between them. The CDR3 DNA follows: TGTGCCAGCAGCCCAGAGCTTGGGGGGGCTGGGGAGACCCAGTACTTC. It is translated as CASSPELGGAGETQYF. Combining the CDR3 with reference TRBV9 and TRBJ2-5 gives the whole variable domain DSGVTQTPKHLITATGQRVTLRCSPRSGDLSVYWYQQSLDQGLQFLIQYYNGEERAKGNILERFSAQQFPDLHSELNLSSLELGDSALYFCASSPELGGAGETQYFGPGTRLLVL.

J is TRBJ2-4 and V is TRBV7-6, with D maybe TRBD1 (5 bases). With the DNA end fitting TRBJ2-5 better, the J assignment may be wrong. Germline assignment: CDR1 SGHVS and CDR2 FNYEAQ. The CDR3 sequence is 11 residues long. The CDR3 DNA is TGTGCCGCCAGGGAACGGGAGACCCAGTACTTC. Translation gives CAARERETQYF.

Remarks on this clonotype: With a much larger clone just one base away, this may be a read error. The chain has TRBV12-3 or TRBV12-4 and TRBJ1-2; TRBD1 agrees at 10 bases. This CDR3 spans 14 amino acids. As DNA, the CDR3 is TGTGCCAGCAGTCCCGACAGGGGGCTAGGTGGCGACACCTTC. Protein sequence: CASSPDRGLGGDTF.

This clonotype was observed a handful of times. This chain's CDR3 is CSGLRRGGAGSEQFF. The CDR3 DNA follows: TGCAGTGGCCTCCGAAGGGGGGGGGCAGGTTCGGAGCAGTTCTTC. The V gene is TRBV20-1, the J gene TRBJ2-1, with D possibly being TRBD2 (7 bases). Deletions cut 7 bases from V and 10 bases from J, with 26 bases between. The CDR3 is made up of 15 amino acids. Germline CDR1 and CDR2: DFQATT and SNEGSKA (reference sequence).

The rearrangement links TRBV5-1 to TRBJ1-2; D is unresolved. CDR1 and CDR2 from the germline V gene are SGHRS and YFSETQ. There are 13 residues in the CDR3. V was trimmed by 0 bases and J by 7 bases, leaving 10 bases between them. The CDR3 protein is CASSLVAGSGYTF. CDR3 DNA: TGCGCCAGCAGCTTGGTGGCAGGCTCTGGCTACACCTTC. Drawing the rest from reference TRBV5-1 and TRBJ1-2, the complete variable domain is KAGVTQTPRYLIKTRGQQVTLSCSPISGHRSVSWYQQTPGQGLQFLFEYFSETQRNKGNFPGRFSGRQFSNSRSEMNVSTLELGDSALYLCASSLVAGSGYTFGSGTRLTVV.

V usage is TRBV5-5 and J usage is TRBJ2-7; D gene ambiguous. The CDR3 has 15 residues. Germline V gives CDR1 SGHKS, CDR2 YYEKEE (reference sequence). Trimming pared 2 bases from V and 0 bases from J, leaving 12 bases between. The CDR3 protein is CASSFSYPPSYEQYF. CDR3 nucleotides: TGTGCCAGCAGCTTTTCCTATCCACCCTCCTACGAGCAGTACTTC.